This TCR beta chain is from a study of CD8+CD57+ T cells in acquired aplastic anemia (dated by TCRdb to between 2018 and 2020). Turning to the overall study: On average, sorted CD4+ and CD8+ cells yielded around 3.4 ug of extracted DNA, with a range of about 0.19 to 30 ug. A CD8+CD57+ expansion meant a frequency higher than the mean frequency seen in healthy subjects.

On this clonotype itself: Which antigen it targets is not known. No much larger clonotype is one base removed from it; base qualities were not supplied.

What the authors observed across the whole study: Although 25 to 30 CD8+ CDR3 sequences were shared by patients and controls, these sequences appeared highly expressed in patients and within the immunodominant clones of patients. Between patients and healthy controls, no significant difference in CD8+ Simpson's diversity was found (P=0.060).

V drops 5 bases and J drops 1 base, leaving 9 bases in between. The CDR3 starts with the cysteine, ends with the phenylalanine, and has 13 residues. The CDR3 DNA has 39 bases and is translated from base 1. The germline V gene specifies SGDLS as CDR1 and YYNGEE as CDR2. Profiling of TCR beta VDJ combinations and CDR3 sequences used genomic DNA as the template. An Illumina HiSeq 2000 was used for TCR repertoire sequencing. The study's own analysis went as follows. Repertoire assessment relied on Simpson's diversity index, CDR3 size and DJ length profiles, and TRBV/TRBJ rearrangement plots. The most abundant DNA sequence in the deep sequencing data was taken as the immunodominant clone. CDR3 amino acid sequences were screened for sharing across subjects and were compared with published repertoires and the VDJdb database. TCRdb ran its own pipeline on the public reads, namely fastp trimming at Q25 and MiXCR clone calling, and kept in-frame beta chains. Rows are unified per CDR3 protein, each entry keeping the most common DNA and genes. These V and J calls are TCRdb output, not the study's own analysis. The sample profile shows about 200,000 distinct CDR3 sequences; less than 75% of them were found once. The top ten constitute roughly 61% of the sample.

The patients picked for sequencing were ones in whom flow cytometry had shown an expansion of CD8+CD57+ cells. Every patient had a diagnosis of severe acquired aplastic anemia based on International Study of Aplastic Anemia and Agranulocytosis and Camitta criteria. At the time blood was sampled, none of the patients had received any therapy. In the study, sorted CD4+ and CD8+ blood T cells from patients with severe aplastic anemia and from healthy subjects underwent deep sequencing of TCR repertoires. Patients were enrolled in the USA under clinicaltrials.gov protocols 00001620, 01623167, 00001397, 00071045, 00081523 and 00961064. Ficoll-Paque density gradient centrifugation was used to isolate peripheral blood mononuclear cells. Before DNA was extracted, CD4+ and CD8+ T cells were sorted using either FACS or magnetic beads.

Material: sorted CD4+, CD8+, or CD8+CD57+ T cells (not recorded which) from PBMCs. This clonotype was sampled from a human donor with aplastic anemia. The sequence joins TRBV9 to TRBJ1-1; a weak D assignment points to TRBD1 (6 bases agree). The DNA sequence is as follows: TGTGCCAGCAGACCGACAGGGAACACTGAAGCTTTCTTT. It is translated as CASRPTGNTEAFF.